Below are 32 T cell receptor beta chains sequenced from a single sample in a study of technical replicates of blood from a few donors. Sequenced by immunoSEQ multiplex PCR; TCRdb stores in-frame clones only, minus some. The sample holds 76,000 or so clones, over 75% seen once. The sample was T cells isolated from PBMCs. The receptor source for this set is a human donor in good health.

V is TRBV5-1 and J is TRBJ2-7; 7 bases are shared with TRBD1. The CDR3 loop spans 15 amino acids. CDR1 SGHRS and CDR2 YFSETQ come from the germline V gene. V was clipped by 0 bases and J by 0 bases; unmatched bases: 3. This CDR3 is CASSLGQGRSYEQYF. The CDR3 region has the DNA TGCGCCAGCAGCTTGGGACAGGGCCGCTCCTACGAGCAGTACTTC.

This chain connects TRBV5-1 to TRBJ2-5; tentative D call: TRBD1 (6 bases). V was clipped by 2 bases and J by 2 bases, with 7 bases between them. CDR3 length: 13 residues. Germline V lookup: CDR1 SGHRS, CDR2 YFSETQ. The CDR3 region is CASSLDRQETQYF. The CDR3 region has the DNA TGCGCCAGCAGCTTAGACAGGCAAGAGACCCAGTACTTC. Full variable domain (missing parts from reference TRBV5-1 and TRBJ2-5): KAGVTQTPRYLIKTRGQQVTLSCSPISGHRSVSWYQQTPGQGLQFLFEYFSETQRNKGNFPGRFSGRQFSNSRSEMNVSTLELGDSALYLCASSLDRQETQYFGPGTRLLVL.

This CDR3 reads CASSEAWGQGQYSNQPQHF. The CDR3 DNA follows: TGTGCCAGCAGTGAAGCGTGGGGACAGGGCCAGTATAGCAATCAGCCCCAGCATTTT. The genes are TRBV6-1 and TRBJ1-5, with 9 nucleotides matching TRBD1. CDR3 size: 19 residues. V was clipped by 0 bases and J by 0 bases; unmatched bases: 9. Looked up from germline, CDR1 is MNHNS and CDR2 is SASEGT.

This chain connects TRBV9 to TRBJ2-1; D remains unclear. The CDR3 runs 12 residues. Per germline, CDR1 SGDLS and CDR2 YYNGEE. Trimming removed 1 base at V and 8 bases at J, with 7 bases between. The CDR3 region has the DNA TGTGCCAGCAGCGTACGACGGGATGAGCAGTTCTTC. Residues: CASSVRRDEQFF.

The rearrangement links TRBV6-1 to TRBJ1-2, with D maybe TRBD1 (6 bases). This CDR3 has 13 amino acids. The V end lost 1 base, the J end lost 4 bases, and 7 bases lay between the germline ends. Per germline, CDR1 MNHNS and CDR2 SASEGT. CDR3 in amino acids: CASSEGRGYGYTF. The CDR3 DNA reads TGTGCCAGCAGTGAAGGCAGGGGCTATGGCTACACCTTC.

The gene calls are TRBV27 and TRBJ2-6; tentatively, D is TRBD2 (6 bases). Trimming took off 6 bases at V and 2 bases at J, with 14 bases between the two ends. Germline V gives CDR1 MNHEY, CDR2 SMNVEV (reference sequence). The length of the CDR3 is 16 residues. The CDR3 here is CASSIGTVPGANVLTF. Written as DNA, the CDR3 is TGTGCCAGCAGCATTGGGACTGTCCCTGGGGCCAACGTCCTGACTTTC. Full variable domain (missing parts from reference TRBV27 and TRBJ2-6): EAQVTQNPRYLITVTGKKLTVTCSQNMNHEYMSWYRQDPGLGLRQIYYSMNVEVTDKGDVPEGYKVSRKEKRNFPLILESPSPNQTSLYFCASSIGTVPGANVLTFGAGSRLTVL.

J is TRBJ2-1 and V is TRBV7-7; tentatively, D is TRBD2 (5 bases). The germline V gene encodes CDR1 SSHAT and CDR2 FNYEAQ (reference sequence). V lost 5 bases to trimming and J lost 7 bases, with 15 bases between them. This CDR3 has 14 amino acids. This chain's CDR3 is CASSPVSGVNEQFF. DNA of the CDR3: TGTGCCAGCAGCCCCGTAAGCGGAGTAAATGAGCAGTTCTTC.

The V gene is TRBV13, the J gene TRBJ2-3; possibly TRBD1 for D (5 bases). Trimming removed 5 bases from V and 0 bases from J, with 15 bases in between. This CDR3 is built from 16 residues. Germline-derived CDR1 and CDR2 are PRHDT and FYEKMQ (reference sequence). CDR3 DNA: TGTGCCAGCAGCCCTCGGACACAACACAGCACAGATACGCAGTATTTT. Translation gives CASSPRTQHSTDTQYF.

This chain links TRBV5-1 with TRBJ2-5; 16 nucleotides align to TRBD2. Losses at the gene ends were 3 bases for V and 2 bases for J; bases not matched to a gene: 10. The CDR3 runs to 19 residues. CDR1 and CDR2 from the germline V gene are SGHRS and YFSETQ. The CDR3 DNA reads as TGCGCCAGCAGCTGGCCGGGACTAGCGGGGGGGCGGGAACAAGAGACCCAGTACTTC. Translated: CASSWPGLAGGREQETQYF.

The chain combines TRBV9 with TRBJ1-2, with D maybe TRBD1 (6 bases). Trimming cost V 1 base and J 2 bases, with 12 bases left between them. Germline V gene lookup returns CDR1 SGDLS and CDR2 YYNGEE. CDR3 length: 15 amino acids. The CDR3 region is CASSVQGNPNYGYTF. Written as DNA, the CDR3 is TGTGCCAGCAGCGTACAGGGGAACCCCAACTATGGCTACACCTTC.

The rearrangement uses TRBV6-5 and TRBJ1-2, with D maybe TRBD1 (6 bases). V was clipped by 6 bases and J by 4 bases, with 12 bases between them. The germline V gene has CDR1 MNHEY and CDR2 SVGAGI. The length of the CDR3 is 13 residues. CDR3 loop: CASSRTGPYGYTF. In DNA, the CDR3 is TGTGCCAGCAGCCGAACAGGGCCCTATGGCTACACCTTC.

The V and J genes are TRBV5-6 and TRBJ1-2; 9 bases line up with TRBD1. CDR1 and CDR2 (germline): SGHDT, YYEEEE. V was clipped by 4 bases and J by 6 bases; unmatched bases: 4. The length of the CDR3 is 13 residues. CDR3 bases: TGTGCCAGCAGCACAGGGGGCTTCAATGGCTACACCTTC. This sequence encodes CASSTGGFNGYTF.

The V and J genes are TRBV29-1 and TRBJ2-7, with TRBD2 identical over 11 bases. CDR3 size: 18 residues. Germline loops: CDR1 SQVTM, CDR2 ANQGSEA. Trimming took 0 bases from V and 1 from J; bases not matched to a gene: 11. CDR3 sequence: CSVEDQVTSGRESYEQYF. CDR3 coding DNA: TGCAGCGTTGAAGATCAAGTAACTAGCGGGAGAGAATCCTACGAGCAGTACTTC.

The DNA of the CDR3 is TGTGCCAGCAGCTTCCGGGTGGCTAGTTCAGCCGAGCAGTACTTC. Its translation: CASSFRVASSAEQYF. The V gene is TRBV28, the J gene TRBJ2-7, with unresolved D. The CDR3 has 15 amino acids. Trimming removed 6 bases from V and 6 bases from J, with 21 bases in between. The germline V gene has CDR1 MDHEN and CDR2 SYDVKM.

V usage is TRBV30 and J usage is TRBJ2-2; D may be TRBD2 (5 bases). Per the germline V gene, CDR1 is GTSNPN and CDR2 is SVGIG (reference sequence). The V gene lost 2 bases and the J gene lost 5 bases, with 6 bases spanning the gap. This CDR3 is 12 amino acids long. CDR3 bases: TGTGCCTGGAGTCGAGGGACCGGGGAGCTGTTTTTT. It encodes CAWSRGTGELFF. Based on the CDR3 plus reference TRBV30 and TRBJ2-2, the full variable domain is SQTIHQWPATLVQPVGSPLSLECTVEGTSNPNLYWYRQAAGRGLQLLFYSVGIGQISSEVPQNLSASRPQDRQFILSSKKLLLSDSGFYLCAWSRGTGELFFGEGSRLTVL.

The chain recombines TRBV7-3 with TRBJ2-1, with no clear D. V lost 5 bases and J 5 bases, leaving 19 bases between the germline ends. Germline V gene lookup returns CDR1 SGHTA and CDR2 FQGTGA. The CDR3 has 16 amino acids. CDR3 region: CASSPTVFRTHNEQFF. The CDR3 DNA reads TGTGCCAGCAGCCCAACAGTCTTTCGAACCCACAATGAGCAGTTCTTC.

This rearrangement joins TRBV2 to TRBJ1-1; D remains ambiguous. The CDR3 is made up of 12 amino acids. The V gene lost 9 bases and the J gene lost 3 bases, with 11 bases spanning the gap. In germline, CDR1 is SNHLY, CDR2 FYNNEI. This chain's CDR3 is CAREFRDTEAFF. The CDR3 region has the DNA TGTGCCAGGGAATTCCGGGACACTGAAGCTTTCTTT.

The chain carries TRBV5-4 and TRBJ2-6; 8 bases are shared with TRBD1. Germline V lookup: CDR1 SGHNT, CDR2 YYREEE (reference sequence). The V segment lost 0 bases and the J segment 4 bases; nucleotides outside the gene matches: 6. This CDR3 is built from 17 residues. CDR3 DNA sequence: TGTGCCAGCAGCTTGGCCCAGGGGGCGCCCGGGGCCAACGTCCTGACTTTC. Translated: CASSLAQGAPGANVLTF.

The chain links TRBV9 to TRBJ1-5, with D maybe TRBD1 (5 bases). Looked up from germline, CDR1 is SGDLS and CDR2 is YYNGEE. The CDR3 is 16 amino acids. Trimming removed 0 bases at V and 0 bases at J, with 10 bases between. The CDR3 DNA reads as TGTGCCAGCAGCGTAGGCGGAGGGACTAGCAATCAGCCCCAGCATTTT. Amino acid sequence: CASSVGGGTSNQPQHF.

The chain uses TRBV5-8 and TRBJ2-7; 11 bases align to TRBD1. Looked up from germline, CDR1 is SGHTS and CDR2 is YDEGEE. The junction had 8 bases not matched to a gene; V was cut back by 4 bases and J by 2 bases. This CDR3 has 16 amino acids. The CDR3 coding sequence is TGTGCCAGCAGCCCGAGCCCGGGACAGGGGGCCTACGAGCAGTACTTC. Its translation: CASSPSPGQGAYEQYF.

The V call is TRBV4-1, the J call TRBJ1-5; D uncertain. Trimming took 1 base from V and 0 from J, leaving 13 bases between them. The CDR3 length is 17 residues. The germline V gene has CDR1 MGHRA and CDR2 YSYEKL. The CDR3: CASSQVVAFSSNQPQHF. The CDR3, as DNA: TGCGCCAGCAGCCAAGTGGTAGCATTTAGTAGCAATCAGCCCCAGCATTTT.

V gene TRBV27 combines with J gene TRBJ1-3; TRBD1 aligns across 7 bases. V gave up 4 bases and J gave up 1 base; unmatched junction bases: 10. This CDR3 comprises 17 residues. From germline, CDR1 is MNHEY and CDR2 SMNVEV (reference sequence). CDR3 DNA sequence: TGTGCCAGCAGTTCCTTCAACCCGACAGGGTCTGGAAACACCATATATTTT. The encoded protein is CASSSFNPTGSGNTIYF.

The sample holds one count of this clone. The junction and the germline gene differ at one end; a read error may be behind it. The CDR3 region has the DNA TGTGCCACCAGGGGACTAGCGGGAGGAAGGCTCGACTTC. This translates into CATRGLAGGRLDF. The chain employs TRBV25-1 and TRBJ2-7; TRBD2 matches at 15 bases. Germline V gene sequence: CDR1 MGHDK, CDR2 SYGVNS. The CDR3 covers 13 residues.

This chain uses TRBV2 with TRBJ2-1, with 7 bases identical to TRBD2. Losses at the gene ends were 10 bases for V and 0 bases for J; bases not matched to a gene: 9. The CDR3 runs to 15 residues. In germline, CDR1 is SNHLY, CDR2 FYNNEI. The CDR3 region has the DNA TGTGCCACCATAAGCGGGACCGGCTCCTACAATGAGCAGTTCTTC. It specifies CATISGTGSYNEQFF.

The chain carries TRBV4-1 and TRBJ1-2; possible D gene TRBD1, 5 bases. Germline V gene data show CDR1 as MGHRA and CDR2 as YSYEKL. V gave up 3 bases and J gave up 4 bases, with 36 bases separating them. This CDR3 region has 22 residues. The CDR3 loop reads CASSQARVVVRRGSPLGYGYTF. The CDR3 DNA sequence: TGCGCCAGCAGCCAGGCGAGGGTCGTGGTGAGGAGGGGTAGTCCCCTAGGCTATGGCTACACCTTC.

The V and J genes are TRBV9 and TRBJ1-1; unclear D gene. Looked up from germline, CDR1 is SGDLS and CDR2 is YYNGEE. This CDR3 is built from 16 residues. The V and J ends lost 3 bases and 4 bases respectively, with 19 bases between them. CDR3 coding DNA: TGTGCCAGCAGCGCCGCAACCGGGATACGGAGCACTGAAGCTTTCTTT. This encodes CASSAATGIRSTEAFF. The variable domain in full, completed from reference TRBV9 and TRBJ1-1, reads DSGVTQTPKHLITATGQRVTLRCSPRSGDLSVYWYQQSLDQGLQFLIQYYNGEERAKGNILERFSAQQFPDLHSELNLSSLELGDSALYFCASSAATGIRSTEAFFGQGTRLTVV.

V usage is TRBV2 and J usage is TRBJ2-7, with unresolved D. CDR3 size: 13 residues. Germline values: CDR1 SNHLY, CDR2 FYNNEI. Trimming took off 5 bases at V and 2 bases at J, with 10 bases between the two ends. The DNA for the CDR3 is TGTGCCAGCAGTCCTAGTAGAGCCTACGAGCAGTACTTC. Residues: CASSPSRAYEQYF.

The V gene is TRBV9, the J gene TRBJ2-1; 11 bases map to TRBD2. Germline V gene data show CDR1 as SGDLS and CDR2 as YYNGEE. Trimming removed 3 bases from V and 1 base from J; junction bases left unmatched: 15. This CDR3 spans 20 amino acids. In nucleotides, the CDR3 is TGTGCCAGCAGCGAGCGGGTAGGTAGCGGGGGGGCCGGGTCCTACAATGAGCAGTTCTTC. Its translation: CASSERVGSGGAGSYNEQFF.

The chain couples TRBV28 to TRBJ2-1; D perhaps matches TRBD1 (5 bases). Trimming took 6 bases from V and 15 from J, leaving 30 bases between them. This CDR3 comprises 16 residues. Germline V gene sequence: CDR1 MDHEN, CDR2 SYDVKM. Here the CDR3 DNA reads TGTGCCAGCAGCCTCCTTTACCCGCAGGGAAGGAGTATAGGGTTCTTC. Residues: CASSLLYPQGRSIGFF.

This chain connects TRBV6-5 to TRBJ1-1, with 8 bases aligning to TRBD1. J gave up 0 bases and V 7 bases, and 7 bases lay outside the gene matches. This CDR3 has 15 amino acids. In germline, CDR1 is MNHEY, CDR2 SVGAGI. This chain's CDR3 is CASTLSGQVNTEAFF. Here the CDR3 DNA reads TGTGCCAGCACCTTATCGGGACAGGTGAACACTGAAGCTTTCTTT.

The rearrangement uses TRBV18 and TRBJ2-1, with 7 bases matching TRBD1. Germline trimming cut 2 bases from V and 2 bases from J; bases unmatched to any gene: 18. Germline V lookup: CDR1 KGHSH, CDR2 LQKENI. The CDR3 covers 20 residues. CDR3 region: CASSPGAPTGPEGAYNEQFF. In nucleotides, the CDR3 is TGTGCCAGCTCACCAGGGGCGCCGACAGGGCCCGAAGGGGCCTACAATGAGCAGTTCTTC. Using reference TRBV18 and TRBJ2-1 for the parts outside the CDR3, the full variable domain is NAGVMQNPRHLVRRRGQEARLRCSPMKGHSHVYWYRQLPEEGLKFMVYLQKENIIDESGMPKERFSAEFPKEGPSILRIQQVVRGDSAAYFCASSPGAPTGPEGAYNEQFFGPGTRLTVL.

This clone has a single count. The V gene is TRBV5-1, the J gene TRBJ2-1, with 7 positions matching TRBD2. Germline lookup yields CDR1 SGHRS and CDR2 YFSETQ. The CDR3 loop spans 13 amino acids. V was pared by 1 base and J by 7 bases, with 2 bases of the junction left unmatched. CDR3 nucleotide sequence: TGCGCCAGCAGCTTGCGAGCGGGGAATGAGCAGTTCTTC. Amino acid sequence: CASSLRAGNEQFF.